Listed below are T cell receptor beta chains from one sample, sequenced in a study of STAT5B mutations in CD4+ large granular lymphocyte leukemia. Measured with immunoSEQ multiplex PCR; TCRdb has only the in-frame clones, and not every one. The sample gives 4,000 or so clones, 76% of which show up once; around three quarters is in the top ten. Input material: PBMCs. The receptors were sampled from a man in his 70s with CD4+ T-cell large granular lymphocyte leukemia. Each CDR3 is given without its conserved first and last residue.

ASSLALNPPMDTQY,TRBV6-5
ASNPDGSSGGYT,TRBV9
ASPGTREAF,TRBV6-1
SVEWGTNEKLF,TRBV29-1
ASSQPGDTQY,TRBV27
ASSQKDRGGETQY,TRBV4-1
ASSVGTSGSEQY,TRBV9
ASSLQTGGTYEQY,TRBV11-3
ASHHSAGGEQY,TRBV6-6
ASSPVGAANTEAF,TRBV27
ASSEPRDEKLF,TRBV25-1
ASSLLGLEDTDTQY,TRBV5-1
ASSPGGANTEAF,TRBV7-6
AISESMDRGPQETQY,TRBV10-3
ASSPTGHTEAF,TRBV4-3
AISESPPTSGRVQETQY,TRBV10-3
ASSVEASQSREQY,TRBV9
ASSPILGNEQF,TRBV27
ASSWLTITGELF,TRBV7-9
ASSLDWASTDTQY,TRBV7-9
ATSREVKGAEKY,TRBV15
ASSLGGSSAYEQY,TRBV7-9
ASSYLHRGRTF,TRBV6-5
ASRVTGGLTGELF,TRBV5-1
ASSLFTDTQY,TRBV7-2
ASSYLDRNTDTQY,TRBV5-1
ASSIRFGGFDEQY,TRBV19
ASSLEGQGAWEKLF,TRBV5-4
ASSFGGGGRETQY,TRBV27
ASSLSGGRTDTQY,TRBV19
ASSLEPADTQY,TRBV5-1
ASSGREVTDTQY,TRBV10-1
AISRRQGGVEQY,TRBV10-3
ASSTGTPNTEAF,TRBV6-5
ASSTGRTEAF,TRBV19
ASNYLTGGNTEAF,TRBV5-5
ASRGLAGLGETQY,TRBV2
ASAKTSGEVNEQF,TRBV9
ASSSPLTVFYEQY,TRBV11-2
ASSFLGEVAEAF,TRBV27
ASSQTDTQY,TRBV7-9
ASSLGTGGRETQY,TRBV5-1
ASSNFDNSPLH,TRBV11-2